The 25 T cell receptor beta chains presented below share a single source sample, sequenced in a study of shared clonotypes between healthy human individuals. Using immunoSEQ multiplex PCR, the repertoire was profiled, and TCRdb retains in-frame clones only, with some absent. The table has about half a million clones, 77% seen once; the top ten hold around 13%. The sample consisted of PBMCs. The receptors come from a woman between 35 and 50 years old in good health. Some clones in this sample may be carry-over from other donors' samples.

The rearrangement joins TRBV5-1 to TRBJ2-4; 8 bases match TRBD1. Unmatched junction bases numbered 14, after V lost 2 bases and J lost 4 bases. The CDR3 totals 18 residues. Germline V lookup: CDR1 SGHRS, CDR2 YFSETQ. CDR3 coding DNA: TGCGCCAGCAGCTTCATCGGGGGACCGGGACAGGAGAAAAACATTCAGTACTTC. Protein sequence: CASSFIGGPGQEKNIQYF.

Concerning this clone: Other DNA sequences in the sample encode the same CDR3. The chain joins TRBV2 to TRBJ2-2; D remains unclear. Trimming left V 8 bases short and J 1 base short, with 11 bases between. The CDR3 sequence is 14 residues long. Germline values: CDR1 SNHLY, CDR2 FYNNEI. Here the CDR3 DNA reads TGTGCCAGCTCCGGAACAGTGAACACCGGGGAGCTGTTTTTT. Translation gives CASSGTVNTGELFF.

This clone came up once. The gene calls are TRBV5-4 and TRBJ2-1; 7 bases match TRBD1. Germline values: CDR1 SGHNT, CDR2 YYREEE (reference sequence). The CDR3 consists of 16 residues. V dropped 4 bases and J dropped 9; count of bases not matched to a gene: 16. Written as DNA, the CDR3 is TGTGCCAGCAGCCCGCACGACAGGGTTTTGTTGGGTGAGCAGTTCTTC. Its protein product is CASSPHDRVLLGEQFF.

Worth noting for this clone: This likely traces to a read error, being one base from a far larger clone. The chain carries TRBV5-8 and TRBJ1-4, with D possibly matching TRBD1 (6 bases). Trimming left V 4 bases short and J 6 bases short, with 13 bases between. The germline gives CDR1 SGHTS, CDR2 YDEGEE. The CDR3 extends over 14 amino acids. CDR3 sequence reads: CASSAGTWDEKLFF. The CDR3, as DNA: TGTGCCAGCAGCGCCGGGACATGGGATGAAAAACTGTTTTTT.

J is TRBJ2-3 and V is TRBV10-3, with TRBD1 identical over 7 bases. CDR3 length equals 16 residues. Trimming cost V 9 bases and J 0 bases; bases outside gene matches: 12. Germline V gene data show CDR1 as ENHRY and CDR2 as SYGVKD. The CDR3 region has the DNA TGTGCCATTACCCCTACACAGGGGAGAAGCACAGATACGCAGTATTTT. Its translation: CAITPTQGRSTDTQYF.

With regard to this clone: A far more abundant clone sits one base away, making this likely a read error. This chain joins TRBV5-6 and TRBJ1-5; no clear D gene. From germline, CDR1 is SGHDT and CDR2 YYEEEE. This CDR3 is built from 15 residues. This CDR3 is CANSLAEREDQPQHF. CDR3 DNA sequence: TGTGCCAACAGCTTGGCGGAAAGAGAGGATCAGCCCCAGCATTTT. The full variable domain, in which reference TRBV5-6 and TRBJ1-5 provide the parts outside the CDR3, is DAGVTQSPTHLIKTRGQQVTLRCSPKSGHDTVSWYQQALGQGPQFIFQYYEEEERQRGNFPDRFSGHQFPNYSSELNVNALLLGDSALYLCANSLAEREDQPQHFGDGTRLSIL.

This chain links TRBV7-9 with TRBJ2-1; 9 nucleotides align to TRBD1. The V and J ends lost 3 bases and 4 bases, in that order; junction bases with no gene match: 10. From germline, CDR1 is SEHNR and CDR2 FQNEAQ (reference sequence). The CDR3 length is 17 residues. The DNA for the CDR3 is TGTGCCAGCAGCTTTACGTCCGGGACAGGGTTTTACAATGAGCAGTTCTTC. This codes for CASSFTSGTGFYNEQFF.

This chain joins TRBV7-2 and TRBJ1-2; a weak D match, TRBD1 (5 bases). The CDR3 sequence is 16 residues long. Germline V gives CDR1 SGHTA, CDR2 FQGNSA. Deletions cut 4 bases from V and 5 bases from J, with 20 bases between. CDR3 sequence (DNA): TGTGCCAGCAGCTCCCAAACCCCGGGACGGTCGTATGGCTACACCTTC. Translation: CASSSQTPGRSYGYTF.

The chain joins TRBV4-1 to TRBJ2-5; D remains unclear. Trimming left V 0 bases short and J 0 bases short, with 11 bases between. Germline V CDR1 and CDR2: MGHRA, YSYEKL. The CDR3 contains 16 residues. The CDR3: CASSQDVRPNQETQYF. DNA for the CDR3: TGCGCCAGCAGCCAAGACGTCCGTCCTAACCAAGAGACCCAGTACTTC.

Comment on this clone: Other DNA sequences in the same sample also yield this CDR3. This sequence joins TRBV9 and TRBJ2-5; the D gene is possibly TRBD1 (5 bases). This CDR3 spans 13 amino acids. The V gene lost 0 bases and the J gene lost 5 bases, with 8 bases spanning the gap. Germline CDR1 SGDLS, CDR2 YYNGEE. The CDR3 region has the DNA TGTGCCAGCAGCGTAGGGGGCAGGGAGACCCAGTACTTC. It codes for CASSVGGRETQYF.

The gene calls are TRBV29-1 and TRBJ2-1; 7 nucleotides align to TRBD1. The V gene end was trimmed by 6 bases and the J gene end by 5 bases; junction bases not matched to a gene: 16. Germline V gives CDR1 SQVTM, CDR2 ANQGSEA. CDR3 length: 16 amino acids. CDR3 in DNA: TGCAGCGTGACACGACAGGGACAAATACTAAACAATGAGCAGTTCTTC. Translating gives CSVTRQGQILNNEQFF.

V is TRBV29-1 and J is TRBJ2-7, with D perhaps matching TRBD2 (7 bases). The CDR3 has 13 amino acids. Germline-derived CDR1 and CDR2 are SQVTM and ANQGSEA. Trimming took off 5 bases at V and 1 base at J, with 12 bases between the two ends. Here the CDR3 reads CSVRGGLSYEQYF. Here the CDR3 DNA reads TGCAGCGTTAGGGGGGGGTTATCCTACGAGCAGTACTTC.

This clone was seen a handful of times. The chain links TRBV20-1 to TRBJ1-2; D gene ambiguous. V was shortened by 7 bases and J by 7 bases, with 13 bases between the two germline ends. The CDR3 is made up of 11 amino acids. Germline values: CDR1 DFQATT, CDR2 SNEGSKA (reference sequence). CDR3 loop: CSVPAMSGYTF. CDR3 bases: TGCAGTGTTCCTGCCATGTCTGGCTACACCTTC.

As to this clone: A much larger clone differs from this one at a single base, so this may be a read error. The V call is TRBV5-1, the J call TRBJ2-1; TRBD2 matches 14 bases. The CDR3 runs 15 residues. The germline CDR1 and CDR2 sequences are SGHRS and YFSETQ. The CDR3 region has the DNA TGCGCCAGCAGCCAGGGACTAGCGGGAGCCAATGGGCAGTTCTTC. It codes for CASSQGLAGANGQFF.

The genes are TRBV5-1 and TRBJ2-5; D may be TRBD2 (5 bases). This CDR3 spans 16 amino acids. CDR1 and CDR2 from the germline V gene are SGHRS and YFSETQ. V was cut by 1 base and J by 1 base, with 14 bases left in between. Here the CDR3 DNA reads TGCGCCAGCAGCTTGACTCCCCGGGGTGGCCAAGAGACCCAGTACTTC. This sequence encodes CASSLTPRGGQETQYF. Using reference TRBV5-1 and TRBJ2-5 for the parts outside the CDR3, the full variable domain is KAGVTQTPRYLIKTRGQQVTLSCSPISGHRSVSWYQQTPGQGLQFLFEYFSETQRNKGNFPGRFSGRQFSNSRSEMNVSTLELGDSALYLCASSLTPRGGQETQYFGPGTRLLVL.

The chain employs TRBV28 and TRBJ2-1; 12 nucleotides align to TRBD2. Per the germline V gene, CDR1 is MDHEN and CDR2 is SYDVKM. The CDR3 contains 15 residues. The ends lost 6 bases at V and 8 bases at J; junction bases unmatched: 8. The CDR3 nucleotides are TGTGCCAGCAGCAGACTAGCGGGAGTAAGCTATGAGCAGTTCTTC. Translated, it gives CASSRLAGVSYEQFF.

The rearrangement uses TRBV5-1 and TRBJ2-1, with 8 nucleotides matching TRBD2. V lost 4 bases, J lost 0 bases, and 3 bases stayed unmatched. The CDR3 contains 15 residues. The V gene's germline CDR1 is SGHRS and CDR2 YFSETQ. CDR3 DNA: TGCGCCAGCAGCATTAGCGGGGACTCCTACAATGAGCAGTTCTTC. Protein sequence: CASSISGDSYNEQFF.

This clone was seen only once. J is TRBJ2-7 and V is TRBV19, with 11 positions matching TRBD2. CDR1 and CDR2 from the germline V gene are LNHDA and SQIVND (reference sequence). V was clipped by 7 bases and J by 0 bases; unmatched bases: 14. The CDR3 is 18 amino acids. The CDR3 sequence is CASNTRWIAGGSSYEQYF. The DNA of the CDR3 is TGTGCCAGTAATACTCGTTGGATAGCGGGAGGGAGCTCCTACGAGCAGTACTTC.

As to this clone: This probably arose from a read error, given a far larger clone one base away. This CDR3 is also generated by other DNA sequences in the sample. V and J are TRBV4-1 and TRBJ2-1; TRBD1 matches 9 bases. The CDR3 spans 17 residues. The V gene's germline CDR1 is MGHRA and CDR2 YSYEKL. The V and J ends lost 5 bases and 1 base, in that order; junction bases with no gene match: 9. The CDR3 sequence: CASSGQGSLSSYNEQFF. The CDR3 DNA reads as TGCGCCAGCAGCGGACAGGGGTCGCTGTCATCCTACAATGAGCAGTTCTTC.

The chain is built from TRBV9 and TRBJ2-5; TRBD1 agrees at 7 bases. There are 14 residues in the CDR3. Germline trimming cut 3 bases from V and 5 bases from J; bases unmatched to any gene: 7. Germline CDR1 reads SGDLS; CDR2 reads YYNGEE. This CDR3 is CASSGHYRGETQYF. The CDR3 bases are TGTGCCAGCAGCGGTCATTACAGGGGTGAGACCCAGTACTTC.

This chain uses TRBV28 with TRBJ2-1, with TRBD1 as a possible D gene (6 bases). Germline-derived CDR1 and CDR2 are MDHEN and SYDVKM. V gave up 5 bases and J gave up 6 bases, with 14 bases separating them. The CDR3 is 14 residues long. The CDR3 DNA is TGTGCCAGCAGTCTCCCCGACAGGCGCAATGAGCAGTTCTTC. Protein product: CASSLPDRRNEQFF.

This rearrangement joins TRBV5-1 to TRBJ2-3, with 9 bases aligning to TRBD1. V shed 2 bases, J shed 6 bases, and the junction held 10 bases outside the gene matches. Germline V lookup: CDR1 SGHRS, CDR2 YFSETQ. The CDR3 is made up of 16 amino acids. The CDR3 DNA reads TGCGCCAGCAGCTTTGCGGGACAGGGAATCGTGGATACGCAGTATTTT. The encoded protein is CASSFAGQGIVDTQYF.

This clone is a singleton in its sample. The rearrangement uses TRBV5-1 and TRBJ2-7, with 10 bases identical to TRBD2. There are 15 residues in the CDR3. Unmatched junction bases numbered 12, after V lost 6 bases and J lost 6 bases. The germline gives CDR1 SGHRS, CDR2 YFSETQ. The CDR3 loop reads CASTPVASGSSEQYF. The CDR3 DNA is TGCGCCAGCACTCCCGTAGCTAGCGGGAGTAGCGAGCAGTACTTC.

The rearrangement uses TRBV6-5 and TRBJ1-3; no definite D call. The CDR3 is 15 amino acids. Germline-derived CDR1 and CDR2 are MNHEY and SVGAGI. The V gene lost 4 bases and the J gene lost 0 bases, with 10 bases spanning the gap. The CDR3 sequence: CASSSLDGSGNTIYF. In DNA form, the CDR3 reads TGTGCCAGCAGTTCGTTGGACGGCTCTGGAAACACCATATATTTT.

The chain couples TRBV9 to TRBJ2-7; D tentatively fits TRBD1 or TRBD2 (6 bases each). CDR3 size: 15 residues. The V end was cut by 0 bases, the J end by 2 bases, with 12 bases between. Germline V gene lookup returns CDR1 SGDLS and CDR2 YYNGEE. CDR3 bases: TGTGCCAGCAGCGTAGGTGGGGGGCTAACCTACGAGCAGTACTTC. Its protein product is CASSVGGGLTYEQYF.